A single T cell receptor beta chain is shown here with its context. Its antigen is still unknown. The entry originates in a study of T cell responses to AZD1222 COVID-19 vaccine. This CDR3 region has 13 residues. V trimming: 7 bases; J trimming: 2 bases; junction bases outside the gene matches: 5. Germline V gene data show CDR1 as LNHDA and CDR2 as SQIVND (reference sequence). Generated by immunoSEQ multiplex PCR, the TCRdb table keeps only in-frame clones and is missing some. Among under 200,000 clones listed, roughly nine tenths were seen once. Study outcomes and limitations: Close to half of spike-specific TCRs reportedly recognize unmutated variant regions. Spike-specific TCR breadth rose after two AZD1222 doses, and depth rose as well. Dominant at 160-218 and 743-854, vaccine-associated CD4 TCRs also spanned spike. Among the donors, most were white British and more were female, and clonal diversity was possibly underestimated.

The source was peripheral blood, collected 28 days after the second dose of the MenACWY control vaccine. This chain uses TRBV19 with TRBJ2-7, with 7 bases that match TRBD1. The receptor was derived from an adult who received the MenACWY meningococcal vaccine as a control. DNA for the CDR3: TGTGCCAGTACCGCCAGGGGGACCTACGAGCAGTACTTC. It is translated as CASTARGTYEQYF.